These 30 T cell receptor beta chains came from one sample sequenced in a study of T-cell reconstitution after alpha-beta-depleted transplantation in children. Unique molecular identifiers were used in preparing the TCRbeta library. TCRdb used MiXCR to reprocess the PCR reads, holding one entry per CDR3 protein. This sample has approximately 240,000 distinct CDR3 sequences; approximately 11% occur once, and the top ten carry roughly 28%. The specimen comprised PBMCs, sampled before TCRalphabeta/CD19-depleted stem cell transplant. Every receptor here comes from a child less than two years old with acute myeloid leukemia, due to receive a stem cell transplant.

Many counts were recorded for this clonotype. The gene calls are TRBV11-2 and TRBJ1-2, with D possibly being TRBD1 (6 bases). V gave up 4 bases and J gave up 3 bases, with 15 bases separating them. In germline, CDR1 is SGHAT, CDR2 FQNNGV. The CDR3 length is 15 residues. CDR3: CASSSKQGSHYGYTF. The CDR3 bases are TGTGCCAGCAGCTCAAAACAGGGCAGCCACTATGGCTACACCTTC. The full variable domain, with the rest looked up from reference TRBV11-2 and TRBJ1-2, is EAGVAQSPRYKIIEKRQSVAFWCNPISGHATLYWYQQILGQGPKLLIQFQNNGVVDDSQLPKDRFSAERLKGVDSTLKIQPAKLEDSAVYLCASSSKQGSHYGYTFGSGTRLTVV.

This clonotype was seen repeatedly, ten times or more. This sequence joins TRBV9 and TRBJ1-3, with a possible D match to TRBD1 (5 bases). V lost 2 bases to trimming and J lost 0 bases, with 18 bases between them. Germline values: CDR1 SGDLS, CDR2 YYNGEE. The CDR3 runs 18 residues. Written as DNA, the CDR3 is TGTGCCAGCAGCGTCACAACAAGGTCGGGGGACTCTGGAAACACCATATATTTT. This codes for CASSVTTRSGDSGNTIYF. The full variable domain, rest sourced from reference TRBV9 and TRBJ1-3, is DSGVTQTPKHLITATGQRVTLRCSPRSGDLSVYWYQQSLDQGLQFLIQYYNGEERAKGNILERFSAQQFPDLHSELNLSSLELGDSALYFCASSVTTRSGDSGNTIYFGEGSWLTVV.

In this sample, this clonotype turned up a few times. V usage is TRBV15 and J usage is TRBJ2-3, with D hard to call. The V end lost 0 bases, the J end lost 4 bases, and 11 bases lay between the germline ends. The CDR3 runs 15 residues. Germline V gene sequence: CDR1 LNHNV, CDR2 YYDKDF (reference sequence). In nucleotides, the CDR3 is TGTGCCACCAGCAGAGATTTGTGGGTTGCAGATACGCAGTATTTT. This encodes CATSRDLWVADTQYF.

The table lists this clonotype with many counts. The chain recombines TRBV20-1 with TRBJ1-3; tentatively, D is TRBD1 (6 bases). V was clipped by 6 bases and J by 4 bases, with 10 bases between them. This CDR3 has 12 residues. Germline V CDR1 and CDR2: DFQATT, SNEGSKA (reference sequence). The DNA of the CDR3 is TGCAGTGCCTCCAGGGGAGGAAACACCATATATTTT. This sequence encodes CSASRGGNTIYF.

This clonotype was counted many times. V is TRBV6-1 and J is TRBJ2-5, with D tentatively TRBD2 (6 bases). Per germline, CDR1 MNHNS and CDR2 SASEGT. The CDR3 length is 13 residues. Trimming pared 6 bases from V and 7 bases from J, leaving 15 bases between. CDR3: CASRIGTPGTQYF. The CDR3 coding sequence is TGTGCCAGCAGGATCGGGACTCCCGGGACCCAGTACTTC.

V is TRBV7-8 and J is TRBJ1-1; no reliable D call. V was trimmed by 3 bases and J by 8 bases, leaving 13 bases between them. This CDR3 spans 13 amino acids. CDR1 SGHVS and CDR2 FQNEAQ come from the germline V gene. CDR3: CASSFTSAREAFF. The CDR3 bases are TGTGCCAGCAGCTTCACGTCCGCCCGGGAAGCTTTCTTT.

This clonotype was observed at least ten times. The V gene is TRBV3-1, the J gene TRBJ2-7; D is possibly TRBD1 (5 bases). The germline V and J ends were trimmed by 6 bases and 4 bases, with 7 bases remaining between them. Germline V gene data show CDR1 as LGHDT and CDR2 as YNNKEL (reference sequence). This CDR3 comprises 11 residues. CDR3 residues: CASRQVYEQYF. DNA for the CDR3: TGTGCCAGCAGACAGGTGTACGAGCAGTACTTC.

This clonotype was counted ten times or more. This rearrangement joins TRBV20-1 to TRBJ2-4; D unclear. CDR1 DFQATT and CDR2 SNEGSKA come from the germline V gene (reference sequence). Trimming removed 5 bases at V and 2 bases at J, with 13 bases between. CDR3 length: 14 residues. The CDR3 DNA sequence: TGCAGTGCTCCAGGACCATTGACCAAAAACATTCAGTACTTC. Residues: CSAPGPLTKNIQYF.

This clonotype showed up many times. The chain combines TRBV21-1 with TRBJ2-7; TRBD1, the table's D call, was not compared with the DNA. TRBV21-1 is a listed pseudogene. CDR3 length equals 17 residues. CDR3 protein: CASSKEGRRGKLYEQYF. The CDR3 DNA is TGTGCCAGCAGCAAAGAAGGGCGGCGGGGTAAGCTCTACGAGCAGTACTTC.

This clonotype was observed at least ten times. The chain has TRBV12-3 or TRBV12-4 and TRBJ1-2; no clear D. With 5 bases removed from V and 8 bases from J, the gap between germline ends came to 12 bases. CDR3 length: 12 residues. The CDR3 protein is CASSPGGGGYTF. CDR3 sequence (DNA): TGTGCCAGCAGTCCAGGTGGTGGGGGCTACACCTTC.

This clonotype was seen repeatedly, ten times or more. The chain joins TRBV20-1 to TRBJ2-7, with 8 positions matching TRBD2. Germline V gene sequence: CDR1 DFQATT, CDR2 SNEGSKA (reference sequence). V shed 2 bases and J 0 bases; nucleotides not matched to a gene: 9. CDR3 length equals 16 residues. The CDR3 here is CSARSLAETLSYEQYF. The CDR3 DNA reads as TGCAGTGCTAGATCACTAGCGGAGACCCTCTCCTACGAGCAGTACTTC.

This clonotype showed up many times. The genes are TRBV7-2 and TRBJ2-1; D remains unclear. Per the germline V gene, CDR1 is SGHTA and CDR2 is FQGNSA. Trimming removed 5 bases from V and 0 bases from J, with 8 bases in between. CDR3 length: 14 amino acids. The CDR3 DNA reads TGTGCCAGCAGCCTCTTGAGCTCCTACAATGAGCAGTTCTTC. It yields the protein CASSLLSSYNEQFF. Supplemented by reference TRBV7-2 and TRBJ2-1, the full variable domain reads GAGVSQSPSNKVTEKGKDVELRCDPISGHTALYWYRQSLGQGLEFLIYFQGNSAPDKSGLPSDRFSAERTGGSVSTLTIQRTQQEDSAVYLCASSLLSSYNEQFFGPGTRLTVL.

Many counts were recorded for this clonotype. This sequence joins TRBV28 and TRBJ2-7, with 7 bases that match TRBD1. The CDR3 loop spans 14 amino acids. CDR1 is MDHEN and CDR2 is SYDVKM in the germline V gene. After removal of 5 bases from V and 5 bases from J, the junction contained 9 bases not matched to a gene. The CDR3 nucleotides read TGTGCCAGCAGTCCCCCGACAGGGCACGACGAGCAGTACTTC. It yields the protein CASSPPTGHDEQYF.

This clonotype was seen many times. This rearrangement joins TRBV7-3 to TRBJ2-2, with D tentatively TRBD2 (6 bases). Trimming cost V 8 bases and J 3 bases, with 10 bases left between them. The CDR3 is made up of 13 amino acids. Germline assignment: CDR1 SGHTA and CDR2 FQGTGA. CDR3 region: CASRDFDTGELFF. The DNA for the CDR3 is TGTGCCAGCCGGGACTTCGACACCGGGGAGCTGTTTTTT.

This clonotype showed up just a few times. This chain connects TRBV6-1 to TRBJ2-6; D is undetermined. Trimming left V 2 bases short and J 0 bases short, with 8 bases between. Germline CDR1 and CDR2: MNHNS and SASEGT. The CDR3 extends over 16 amino acids. CDR3 residues: CASSEQVYSGANVLTF. The CDR3 nucleotides read TGTGCCAGCAGTGAACAGGTTTACTCTGGGGCCAACGTCCTGACTTTC.

The table lists this clonotype with many counts. The genes are TRBV29-1 and TRBJ1-5; tentatively, D is TRBD1 (5 bases). This CDR3 is 13 amino acids long. From germline, CDR1 is SQVTM and CDR2 ANQGSEA. V was pared by 8 bases and J by 1 base, with 12 bases between. CDR3 loop: CSIGTNSNQPQHF. CDR3 DNA: TGCAGCATTGGGACGAACAGCAATCAGCCCCAGCATTTT.

A note on this clonotype: This may be a read error: a much more frequent sequence differs by one nucleotide. The chain employs TRBV20-1 and TRBJ2-1; TRBD2 matches at 8 bases. The CDR3 spans 18 residues. Germline CDR1 DFQATT, CDR2 SNEGSKA (reference sequence). The CDR3 spells CSARRISRGGLVTNGQFF. In nucleotides, the CDR3 is TGCAGTGCTAGAAGGATTAGCCGGGGGGGGCTGGTGACCAATGGGCAGTTCTTC.

The table lists this clonotype with many counts. V usage is TRBV12-3 or TRBV12-4 and J usage is TRBJ2-3; D is tentatively TRBD1 or TRBD2 (5 bases each). CDR3 length: 16 amino acids. V lost 6 bases to trimming and J lost 2 bases, with 18 bases between them. CDR3 sequence (DNA): TGTGCCAGCAGCCCAGGGACGGCCGGTTACACAGATACGCAGTATTTT. It translates to CASSPGTAGYTDTQYF.

Ten or more counts support this clonotype. The V gene is TRBV7-2, the J gene TRBJ2-7; D unclear. The CDR3 is 14 amino acids. In germline, CDR1 is SGHTA, CDR2 FQGNSA. Deletions cut 5 bases from V and 3 bases from J, with 14 bases between. The CDR3 sequence: CASSPRQNLYEQYF. The CDR3 DNA reads TGTGCCAGCAGCCCCAGGCAAAATCTCTACGAGCAGTACTTC.

This clonotype was counted only a few times. This sequence joins TRBV7-2 and TRBJ2-5; 9 nucleotides align to TRBD1. V was clipped by 1 base and J by 7 bases; unmatched bases: 4. Looked up from germline, CDR1 is SGHTA and CDR2 is FQGNSA. The CDR3 runs 14 residues. CDR3 sequence: CASSLGTGVVTQYF. In DNA, the CDR3 is TGTGCCAGCAGCTTAGGGACAGGGGTGGTGACCCAGTACTTC.

This clonotype was picked up many times. The chain carries TRBV15 and TRBJ2-7; 7 nucleotides line up with TRBD2. The CDR3 is made up of 17 amino acids. V lost 3 bases, J lost 2 bases, and 13 bases stayed unmatched. Germline V gives CDR1 LNHNV, CDR2 YYDKDF (reference sequence). Here the CDR3 DNA reads TGTGCCACCAGCAGTGTCCCCCCGGGGCGGGAGCCCTACGAGCAGTACTTC. Protein product: CATSSVPPGREPYEQYF.

This clonotype was observed many times. The chain employs TRBV9 and TRBJ1-1, with D perhaps TRBD1 (6 bases). Trimming cost V 0 bases and J 6 bases, with 12 bases left between them. CDR1 and CDR2 from the germline V gene are SGDLS and YYNGEE. The length of the CDR3 is 14 residues. CDR3 loop: CASSVEGQSAEAFF. The CDR3 region has the DNA TGTGCCAGCAGCGTAGAGGGACAAAGTGCTGAAGCTTTCTTT.

In the case of this clonotype: A much larger clone lies one base from this, so it may be a read error. The V gene is TRBV5-1, the J gene TRBJ2-5, with TRBD1 matching over 7 bases. The V gene's germline CDR1 is SGHRS and CDR2 YFSETQ. The length of the CDR3 is 15 residues. The CDR3 loop is CASSLVGTERETRYF. The CDR3 nucleotides are TGCGCCAGCAGCTTGGTCGGGACAGAGAGGGAGACCCGGTACTTC.

There are many counts of this clonotype. The gene calls are TRBV4-1 and TRBJ1-4; weak D call: TRBD1 (5 bases). The V and J ends lost 4 bases and 4 bases respectively, with 16 bases between them. CDR3 length equals 16 residues. Looked up from germline, CDR1 is MGHRA and CDR2 is YSYEKL. CDR3 region: CASSRYPGTFNEKLFF. CDR3 bases: TGCGCCAGCAGCCGTTACCCCGGGACCTTTAATGAAAAACTGTTTTTT.

This clonotype was found many times. V usage is TRBV28 and J usage is TRBJ1-5, with TRBD1 matching over 7 bases. The germline CDR1 and CDR2 sequences are MDHEN and SYDVKM. V was pared by 5 bases and J by 5 bases, with 6 bases of the junction left unmatched. The length of the CDR3 is 14 residues. The CDR3 region is CASSPGQHYQPQHF. The CDR3 nucleotides are TGTGCCAGCAGTCCGGGACAGCACTATCAGCCCCAGCATTTT. Filled out from reference TRBV28 and TRBJ1-5, the complete variable domain reads DVKVTQSSRYLVKRTGEKVFLECVQDMDHENMFWYRQDPGLGLRLIYFSYDVKMKEKGDIPEGYSVSREKKERFSLILESASTNQTSMYLCASSPGQHYQPQHFGDGTRLSIL.

This clonotype was seen repeatedly, ten times or more. The V gene is TRBV20-1, the J gene TRBJ2-3; TRBD2 is a possible D gene (6 bases). This CDR3 has 14 residues. CDR1 DFQATT and CDR2 SNEGSKA come from the germline V gene (reference sequence). V lost 6 bases and J 6 bases, leaving 19 bases between the germline ends. The CDR3 protein is CSATGGGRPDTQYF. The CDR3 DNA reads as TGCAGTGCAACCGGTGGGGGGAGACCGGATACGCAGTATTTT.

This clonotype was counted between two and nine times. CDR3 in amino acids: CASSSRDNFYTDTQYF. Here the CDR3 DNA reads TGTGCCAGCAGTTCCCGGGACAACTTTTACACAGATACGCAGTATTTT. The chain is built from TRBV12-3 or TRBV12-4 and TRBJ2-3; the D gene is possibly TRBD1 (6 bases). This CDR3 has 16 amino acids. V was pared by 4 bases and J by 2 bases, with 16 bases between.

The rearrangement links TRBV19 to TRBJ2-1; 14 bases map to TRBD2. Germline CDR1 is LNHDA and CDR2 is SQIVND (reference sequence). The CDR3 is 21 residues long. With V trimmed by 3 bases and J by 0 bases, 13 bases remained unmatched. The DNA for the CDR3 is TGTGCCAGTAGTATTGGCCTAGCGCGGGGACTAGCGGGGGCCTCCTACAATGAGCAGTTCTTC. Amino acids: CASSIGLARGLAGASYNEQFF.

In regard to this clonotype: At one end the junction does not follow the germline gene, possibly because of a read error. The chain has TRBV20-1 and TRBJ2-7; 7 bases fit TRBD1. Germline CDR1 and CDR2: DFQATT and SNEGSKA (reference sequence). This CDR3 has 16 residues. The CDR3 coding sequence is TGCTGTGCTAGAGAGAGGCGACAGGGTTGGGAGTACGAGCAGTACTTC. Residues: CCARERRQGWEYEQYF.

The table lists this clonotype with many counts. This chain joins TRBV19 and TRBJ2-3, with a tentative D call TRBD1 (6 bases). The V gene lost 3 bases and the J gene lost 0 bases, with 10 bases spanning the gap. The CDR3 has 15 residues. The germline V gene has CDR1 LNHDA and CDR2 SQIVND (reference sequence). The CDR3 DNA follows: TGTGCCAGTAGTATCTGGACAGCTAGCACAGATACGCAGTATTTT. This translates into CASSIWTASTDTQYF.